The T cell receptor (beta chain) under discussion was sequenced for a study of T cells in Graves' hyperthyroidism and ophthalmopathy. This CDR3 comprises 14 residues. Germline-derived CDR1 and CDR2 are SEHNR and FQNEAQ (reference sequence). Trimming pared 2 bases from V and 4 bases from J, leaving 9 bases between. There were TCR beta CDR3 regions amplified from RNA transcripts. Researchers ran a first-round RT-PCR on the TCR CDR3 using the HTBI primer set. TCRdb reprocessed the multiplex PCR reads with MiXCR, giving one entry per CDR3 protein. The table includes about 350,000 distinct CDR3 sequences, nearly 15% detected once. Any patient presenting with uncontrolled infection, other autoimmune disease, pregnancy or lactation was left out. Study findings and constraints: Stable hyperthyroidism was separated from ophthalmopathy by a model based on 13 V-J features. Model-based prediction identified ophthalmopathy a median about 7 months prior to its onset.

This clonotype was recorded at least ten times. Its antigen is not identified. The V and J genes are TRBV7-9 and TRBJ1-5; D gene unclear. This receptor was identified in a woman aged 60-75 years with Graves' ophthalmopathy. The sample taken for sequencing was blood. Written as DNA, the CDR3 is TGTGCCAGCAGCTTAACCGGTCCAAATCAGCCCCAGCATTTT. Residues: CASSLTGPNQPQHF.